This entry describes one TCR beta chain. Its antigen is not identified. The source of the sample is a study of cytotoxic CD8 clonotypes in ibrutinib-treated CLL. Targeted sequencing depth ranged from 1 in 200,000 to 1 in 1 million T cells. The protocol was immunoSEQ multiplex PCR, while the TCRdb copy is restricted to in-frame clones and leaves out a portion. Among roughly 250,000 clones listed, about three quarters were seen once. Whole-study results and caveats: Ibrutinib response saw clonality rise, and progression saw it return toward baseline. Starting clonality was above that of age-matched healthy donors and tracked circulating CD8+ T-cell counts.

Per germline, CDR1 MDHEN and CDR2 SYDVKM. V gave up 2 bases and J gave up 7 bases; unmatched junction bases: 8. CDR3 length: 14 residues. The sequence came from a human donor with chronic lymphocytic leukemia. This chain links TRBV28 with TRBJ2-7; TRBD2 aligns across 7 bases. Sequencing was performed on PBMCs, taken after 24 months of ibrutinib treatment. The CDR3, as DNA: TGTGCCAGCAGTTTAACGGGAGGAAGGCGGGAGCAGTACTTC. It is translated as CASSLTGGRREQYF.